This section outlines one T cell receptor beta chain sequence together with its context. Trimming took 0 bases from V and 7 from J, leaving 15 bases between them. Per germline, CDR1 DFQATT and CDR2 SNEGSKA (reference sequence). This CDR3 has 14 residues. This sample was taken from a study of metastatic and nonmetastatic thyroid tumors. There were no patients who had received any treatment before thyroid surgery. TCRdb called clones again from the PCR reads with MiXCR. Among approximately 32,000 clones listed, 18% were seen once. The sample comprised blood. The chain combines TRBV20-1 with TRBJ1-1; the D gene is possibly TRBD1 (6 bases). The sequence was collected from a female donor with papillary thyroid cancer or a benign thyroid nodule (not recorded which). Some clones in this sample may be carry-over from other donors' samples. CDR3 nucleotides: TGCAGTGCTAGAGATCGAATAGGGGGAAATGAAGCTTTCTTT. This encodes CSARDRIGGNEAFF.